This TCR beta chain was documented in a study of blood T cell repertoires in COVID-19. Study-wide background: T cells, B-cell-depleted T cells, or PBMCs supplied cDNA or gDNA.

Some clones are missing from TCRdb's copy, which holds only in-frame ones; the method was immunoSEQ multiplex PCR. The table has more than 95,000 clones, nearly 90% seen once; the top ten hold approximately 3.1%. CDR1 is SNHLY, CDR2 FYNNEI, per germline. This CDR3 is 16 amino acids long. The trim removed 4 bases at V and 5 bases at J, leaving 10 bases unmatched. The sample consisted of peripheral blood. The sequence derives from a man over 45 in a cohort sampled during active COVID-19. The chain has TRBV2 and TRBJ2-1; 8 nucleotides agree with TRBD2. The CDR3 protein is CASSGLAGGFDNEQFF. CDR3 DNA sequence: TGTGCCAGCAGTGGCCTGGCGGGGGGCTTCGACAATGAGCAGTTCTTC.